A single sample is the source of the 9 T cell receptor beta chains below, sequenced in a study of post-analysis software for immune sequencing data (dated by TCRdb to between 2014 and 2017). Study-level results and caveats: Patients showed significantly higher frequencies than controls for a few TRBV segments, among them TRBV5-6, TRBV5-1 and TRBV20-1.

Antigens for these TCRs are unknown. The method was PCR. TCRdb lists the instrument as Illumina HiSeq 2500. To reduce PCR and sequencing biases, unique molecular identifiers were incorporated into the TCR beta cDNA libraries. TCRdb took the public reads, trimmed them with fastp at Q25, ran MiXCR for clone calling and kept in-frame beta chains. Rows with one shared CDR3 protein collapse into an entry with the most common genes and DNA. The sample has more than 450,000 distinct CDR3 sequences on record, less than 40% of them singletons. In total, the top ten clones hold approximately 6% of the sample. The sample consisted of blood. These receptors were collected from a girl aged 2 to 17 with multiple sclerosis.

At least ten counts were recorded for this clonotype. V and J are TRBV29-1 and TRBJ2-5; 8 bases line up with TRBD1. Germline trimming cut 8 bases from V and 2 bases from J; bases unmatched to any gene: 7. CDR1 is SQVTM and CDR2 is ANQGSEA in the germline V gene. CDR3 length: 13 residues. The CDR3 nucleotides read TGCAGCTCTGGGACAGGCCCGCAAGAGACCCAGTACTTC. It translates to CSSGTGPQETQYF.

This sequence joins TRBV10-3 and TRBJ1-2; weak D call: TRBD1 (5 bases). Germline V CDR1 and CDR2: ENHRY, SYGVKD. There are 11 residues in the CDR3. V lost 10 bases, J lost 5 bases, and 11 bases lay in between. The DNA of the CDR3 is TGTGCCACAACAGAGGGGTATGGCTACACCTTC. It yields the protein CATTEGYGYTF.

The chain has TRBV5-1 and TRBJ2-5, with 10 bases matching TRBD2. Trimming cost V 0 bases and J 0 bases; bases outside gene matches: 2. The V gene's germline CDR1 is SGHRS and CDR2 YFSETQ. There are 16 residues in the CDR3. The CDR3 bases are TGCGCCAGCAGCTTGGAGAGCGGGGGGGACCAAGAGACCCAGTACTTC. As protein: CASSLESGGDQETQYF.

This clonotype occurred a few times. V and J are TRBV11-2 and TRBJ2-5; D tentatively reads TRBD1 or TRBD2 (5 bases each). V was cut by 1 base and J by 1 base, with 13 bases left in between. The CDR3 has 16 amino acids. Germline-derived CDR1 and CDR2 are SGHAT and FQNNGV. For the CDR3, the DNA is TGTGCCAGCAGCTTAGGATTAGGGACGCTCCAAGAGACCCAGTACTTC. This encodes CASSLGLGTLQETQYF. Variable domain in full (rest from reference TRBV11-2 and TRBJ2-5): EAGVAQSPRYKIIEKRQSVAFWCNPISGHATLYWYQQILGQGPKLLIQFQNNGVVDDSQLPKDRFSAERLKGVDSTLKIQPAKLEDSAVYLCASSLGLGTLQETQYFGPGTRLLVL.

The chain is built from TRBV1 and TRBJ2-7; TRBD1, the D gene given by the table, was not confirmed from the DNA. TRBV1 is a listed pseudogene. This CDR3 comprises 13 residues. The CDR3 spells CTSSRHRGTQRYF. CDR3 DNA: TGCACCAGCAGCCGACACAGGGGGACGCAGCGGTACTTC.

This chain connects TRBV20-1 to TRBJ1-1, with TRBD1 identical over 9 bases. This CDR3 contains 14 residues. V shed 2 bases and J 3 bases; nucleotides not matched to a gene: 4. The germline CDR1 and CDR2 sequences are DFQATT and SNEGSKA (reference sequence). The CDR3 DNA reads as TGCAGTGCTAGACGACAGGGGGATTACACTGAAGCTTTCTTT. Encoded protein: CSARRQGDYTEAFF.

The chain uses TRBV7-3 and TRBJ2-3; D is uncertain. Looked up from germline, CDR1 is SGHTA and CDR2 is FQGTGA. The CDR3 length is 14 residues. Trimming removed 5 bases from V and 5 bases from J, with 14 bases in between. The CDR3 coding sequence is TGTGCCAGCAGCCGTGGTAGGGCGAGAGATACGCAGTATTTT. As protein: CASSRGRARDTQYF.

The rearrangement links TRBV5-1 to TRBJ2-7; a possible D gene is TRBD2 (7 bases). V was pared by 2 bases and J by 2 bases, with 11 bases between. The V gene's germline CDR1 is SGHRS and CDR2 YFSETQ. This CDR3 spans 14 amino acids. The CDR3 coding sequence is TGCGCCAGCAGCTTAACAGGGAGGGCCTACGAGCAGTACTTC. This gives the protein CASSLTGRAYEQYF.

In this sample, this clonotype turned up a few times. The chain has TRBV11-2 and TRBJ2-3; 8 positions agree with TRBD1. This CDR3 is 15 amino acids long. The J segment lost 3 bases and the V segment lost 5 bases, leaving 7 bases of the junction unmatched. Looked up from germline, CDR1 is SGHAT and CDR2 is FQNNGV. CDR3 in DNA: TGTGCCAGCAGCCTACCCCAGGGGGCGACAGATACGCAGTATTTT. The encoded protein is CASSLPQGATDTQYF.